This passage covers 3 T cell receptor beta chains from one sample sequenced in a study of vaccination and CD4 T cells after COVID-19. Sequencing of cultured CD4+ T cell DNA used the Oncomine TCR Beta short-read assay. TCRdb itself ran the PCR reads through MiXCR, one entry per CDR3 protein. The data show 15,000 to 25,000 distinct CDR3 sequences, around 45% seen once. Their antigens remain unidentified. Treatment meaning: approximately 9-day PBMC culture with coronavirus spike peptide pools or control peptides (ViraFEST assay). The source material was CD4+ T cells from blood, cultured in vitro, sampled before SARS-CoV-2 vaccination. The receptors derive from a human donor who had recovered from COVID-19.

The V gene is TRBV7-2, the J gene TRBJ2-3; either TRBD1 or TRBD2 may fit D (5 bases each). The V end lost 5 bases, the J end lost 2 bases, and 11 bases lay between the germline ends. The germline gives CDR1 SGHTA, CDR2 FQGNSA. The CDR3 spans 14 residues. The chain's CDR3 is CASSPGPFTDTQYF. DNA of the CDR3: TGTGCCAGCAGCCCGGGACCCTTCACAGATACGCAGTATTTT.

This clonotype was counted between two and nine times. The chain is built from TRBV5-1 and TRBJ2-5, with D unresolved. This CDR3 contains 11 residues. V was clipped by 0 bases and J by 5 bases, with 2 bases between them. Germline V gene sequence: CDR1 SGHRS, CDR2 YFSETQ. This chain's CDR3 is CASSLEETQYF. The CDR3 DNA follows: TGCGCCAGCAGCTTGGAGGAGACCCAGTACTTC.

This clonotype was counted a few times. This chain uses TRBV6-2 or TRBV6-3 with TRBJ2-7; 9 bases are shared with TRBD2. This CDR3 region has 15 residues. J was trimmed by 3 bases and V by 7 bases; bases with no gene match: 10. CDR1 MNHEY and CDR2 SVGEGT come from the germline V gene. CDR3 amino acids: CASKGTAGGLYEQYF. The CDR3 coding sequence is TGTGCCAGCAAGGGTACAGCGGGGGGACTCTACGAGCAGTACTTC.